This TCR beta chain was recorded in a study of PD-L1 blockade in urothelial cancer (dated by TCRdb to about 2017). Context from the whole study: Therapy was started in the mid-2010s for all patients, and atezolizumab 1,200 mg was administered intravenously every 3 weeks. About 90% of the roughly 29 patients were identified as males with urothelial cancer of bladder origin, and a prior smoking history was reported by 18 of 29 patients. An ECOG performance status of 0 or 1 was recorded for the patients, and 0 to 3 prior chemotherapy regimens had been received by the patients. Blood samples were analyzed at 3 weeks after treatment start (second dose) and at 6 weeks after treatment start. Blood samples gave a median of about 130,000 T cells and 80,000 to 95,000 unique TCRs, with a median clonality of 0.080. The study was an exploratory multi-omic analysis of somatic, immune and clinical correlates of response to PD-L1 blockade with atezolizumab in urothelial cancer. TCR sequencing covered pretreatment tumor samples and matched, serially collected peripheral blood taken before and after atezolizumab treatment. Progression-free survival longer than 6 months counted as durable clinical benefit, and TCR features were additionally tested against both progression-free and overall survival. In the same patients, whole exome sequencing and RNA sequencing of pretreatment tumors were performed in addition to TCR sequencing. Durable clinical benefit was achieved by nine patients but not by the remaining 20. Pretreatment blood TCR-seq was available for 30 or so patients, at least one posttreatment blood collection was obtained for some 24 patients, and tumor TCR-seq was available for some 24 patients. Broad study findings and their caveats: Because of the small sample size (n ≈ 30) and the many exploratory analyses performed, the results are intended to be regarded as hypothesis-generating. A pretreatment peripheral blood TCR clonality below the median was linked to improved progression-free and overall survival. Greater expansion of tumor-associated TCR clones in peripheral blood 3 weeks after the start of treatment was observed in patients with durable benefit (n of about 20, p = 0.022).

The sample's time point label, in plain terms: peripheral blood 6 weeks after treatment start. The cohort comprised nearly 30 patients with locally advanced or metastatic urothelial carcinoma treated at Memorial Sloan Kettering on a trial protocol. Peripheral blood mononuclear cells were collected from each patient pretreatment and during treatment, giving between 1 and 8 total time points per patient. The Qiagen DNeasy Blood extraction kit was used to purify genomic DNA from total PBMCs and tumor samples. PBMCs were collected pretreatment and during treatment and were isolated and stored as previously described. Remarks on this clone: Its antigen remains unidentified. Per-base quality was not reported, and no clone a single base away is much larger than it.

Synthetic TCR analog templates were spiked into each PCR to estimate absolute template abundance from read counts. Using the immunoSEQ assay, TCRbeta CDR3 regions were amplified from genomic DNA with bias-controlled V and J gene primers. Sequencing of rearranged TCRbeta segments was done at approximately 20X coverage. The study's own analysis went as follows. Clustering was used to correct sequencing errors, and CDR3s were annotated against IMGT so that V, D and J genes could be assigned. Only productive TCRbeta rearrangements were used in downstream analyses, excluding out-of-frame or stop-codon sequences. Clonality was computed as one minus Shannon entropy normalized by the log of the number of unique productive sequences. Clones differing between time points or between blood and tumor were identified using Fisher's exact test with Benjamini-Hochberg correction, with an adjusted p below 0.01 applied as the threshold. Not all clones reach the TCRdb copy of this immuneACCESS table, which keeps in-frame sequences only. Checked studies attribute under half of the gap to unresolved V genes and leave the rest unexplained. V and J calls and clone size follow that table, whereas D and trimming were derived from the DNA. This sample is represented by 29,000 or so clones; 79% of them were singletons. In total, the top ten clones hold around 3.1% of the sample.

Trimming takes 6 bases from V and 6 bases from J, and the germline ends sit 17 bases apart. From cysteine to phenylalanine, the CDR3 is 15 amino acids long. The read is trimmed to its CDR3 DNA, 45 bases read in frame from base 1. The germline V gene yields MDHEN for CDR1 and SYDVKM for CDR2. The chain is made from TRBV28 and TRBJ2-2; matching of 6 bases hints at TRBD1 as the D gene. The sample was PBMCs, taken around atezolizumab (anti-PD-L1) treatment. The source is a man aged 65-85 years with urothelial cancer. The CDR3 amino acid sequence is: CASRGQGNLPGELFF. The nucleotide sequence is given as TGTGCCAGCAGAGGCCAGGGGAATCTCCCCGGGGAGCTGTTTTTT.